The sequence of this T cell receptor beta chain was determined in a study of tumor-infiltrating lymphocytes in primary liver carcinoma. Study-wide findings and caveats: Significantly greater top-250-clone fractions characterized tumors relative to blood (p = 0.039). Merely about 7-25% of top clones occurred in all five tumor regions.

Joint extraction of RNA and DNA used 20-30 mg of bulk tissue that was unsorted. The researchers produced TCR beta cDNA from approximately 540 ng total RNA with a constant-region primer. The TCR beta library was amplified through three nested multiplex PCR rounds in a modified ARM-PCR procedure. In the first two PCR rounds, TRBV1-TRBV30 forward primers were paired with a C-beta reverse primer, and each round lasted roughly 10 cycles. TCRdb re-called the multiplex PCR reads with MiXCR, one entry per CDR3 protein. The table shows more than 90,000 distinct CDR3 sequences, with about two thirds occurring only once. Comments on this clonotype: The antigen is undetermined. An end of the junction differs from the germline gene, which may be a read error.

The CDR3 sequence is 14 residues long. Germline-derived CDR1 and CDR2 are MNHNS and SASEGT. The receptor's source is a woman aged 55-69 years with primary liver carcinoma and hepatitis B virus infection. The specimen sequenced was liver tumor tissue from sampling region 2. This sample's subset: tumor region T2, inferior pole. This chain connects TRBV6-1 to TRBJ2-2, with D perhaps TRBD2 (5 bases). CDR3 sequence: CASMGRGWPGELFF. The DNA for the CDR3 is TGTGCCAGCATGGGCAGAGGGTGGCCCGGGGAGCTCTTTTTT.